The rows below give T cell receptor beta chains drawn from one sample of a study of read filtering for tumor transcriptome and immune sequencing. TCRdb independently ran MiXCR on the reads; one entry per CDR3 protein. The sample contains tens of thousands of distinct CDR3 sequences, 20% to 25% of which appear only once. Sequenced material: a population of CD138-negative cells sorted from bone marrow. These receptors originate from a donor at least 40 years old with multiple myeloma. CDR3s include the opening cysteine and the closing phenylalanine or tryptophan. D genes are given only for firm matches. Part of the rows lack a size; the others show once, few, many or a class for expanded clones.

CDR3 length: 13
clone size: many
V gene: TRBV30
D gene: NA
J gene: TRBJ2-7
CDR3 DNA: TGTGCCTGGAGTCTGGGCGAATCCTACGAGCAGTACTTC
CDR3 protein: CAWSLGESYEQYF

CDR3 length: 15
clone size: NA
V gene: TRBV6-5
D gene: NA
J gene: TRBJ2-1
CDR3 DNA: TGTGCCAGCAGTGATCGGGTATGGTCCTACAACGATCAGTTCTTC
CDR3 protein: CASSDRVWSYNDQFF

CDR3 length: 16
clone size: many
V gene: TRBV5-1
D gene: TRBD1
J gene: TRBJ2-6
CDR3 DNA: TGCGCCAGCCGGGGACAGGGTAGAATTGGGGCCAACGTCCTGACTTTC
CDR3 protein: CASRGQGRIGANVLTF

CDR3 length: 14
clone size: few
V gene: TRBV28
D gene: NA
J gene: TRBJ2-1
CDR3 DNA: TGTGCCAGCAGGGACAGTAGCTCCTACAATGAGCAGTTCTTC
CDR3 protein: CASRDSSSYNEQFF

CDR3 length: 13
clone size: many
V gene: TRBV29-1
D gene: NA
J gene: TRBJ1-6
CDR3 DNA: TGCAGCGTTCAAAAGGGGGTTTCCTCACCCCTCCACTTT
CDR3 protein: CSVQKGVSSPLHF

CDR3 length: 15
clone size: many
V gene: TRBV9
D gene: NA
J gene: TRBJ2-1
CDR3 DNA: TGTGCCAGCAGCCCACGCCGTCCGGGAAACAATGAGCAGTTCTTC
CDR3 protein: CASSPRRPGNNEQFF

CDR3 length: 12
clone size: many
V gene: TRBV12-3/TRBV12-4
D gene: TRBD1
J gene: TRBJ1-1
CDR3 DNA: TGTGCCAGCAGTTTGGCAGGGGGCCGGGCTTTCTTT
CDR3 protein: CASSLAGGRAFF

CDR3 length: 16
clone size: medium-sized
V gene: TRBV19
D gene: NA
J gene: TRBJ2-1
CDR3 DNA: TGTGCCAGTAGTAGGGGGGCAGGGATAGCCTACAATGAGCAGTTCTTC
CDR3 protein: CASSRGAGIAYNEQFF

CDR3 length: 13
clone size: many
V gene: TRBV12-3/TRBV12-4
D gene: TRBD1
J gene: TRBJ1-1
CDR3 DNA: TGTGCCAGCACCCTCCAGGGGGCGGGGAGGGCTTTCTTT
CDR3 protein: CASTLQGAGRAFF

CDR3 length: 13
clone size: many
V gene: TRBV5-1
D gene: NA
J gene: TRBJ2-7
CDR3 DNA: TGCGCCAGCAGCTTCGATCCGTCCTACGAGCAGTACTTC
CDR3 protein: CASSFDPSYEQYF

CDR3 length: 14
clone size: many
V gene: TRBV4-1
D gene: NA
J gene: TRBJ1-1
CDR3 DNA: TGCGCCAGCAGCCCCCAGGGTTGGAACACTGAAGCTTTCTTT
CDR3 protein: CASSPQGWNTEAFF

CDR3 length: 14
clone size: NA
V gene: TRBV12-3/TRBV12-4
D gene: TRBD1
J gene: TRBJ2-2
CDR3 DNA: TGTGCCAGCAGTTCGGGACAGGTCACCGGGGAGCTGTTTTTT
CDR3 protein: CASSSGQVTGELFF

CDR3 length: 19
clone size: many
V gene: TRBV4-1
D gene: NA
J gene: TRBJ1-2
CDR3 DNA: TGCGCCAGCAGCCAAGGACCGATATTACAGGGCGAGCTTGTCTATGGCTACACCTTC
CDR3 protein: CASSQGPILQGELVYGYTF

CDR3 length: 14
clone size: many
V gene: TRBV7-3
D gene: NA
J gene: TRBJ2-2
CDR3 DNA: TGTGCCAGCAGACGGGACGTAGGGGTCGGGGAGCTGTTTTTT
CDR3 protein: CASRRDVGVGELFF

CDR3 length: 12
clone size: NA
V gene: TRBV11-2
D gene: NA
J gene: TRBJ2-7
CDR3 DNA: TGTGCCAGCAGCCTTTTACTGGGGGAGCAGTACTTC
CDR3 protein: CASSLLLGEQYF

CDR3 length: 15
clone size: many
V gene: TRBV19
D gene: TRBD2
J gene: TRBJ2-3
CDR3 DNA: TGTGCCAGTAGTATCCGGGGGGGCCTTGGAGATACGCAGTATTTT
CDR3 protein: CASSIRGGLGDTQYF

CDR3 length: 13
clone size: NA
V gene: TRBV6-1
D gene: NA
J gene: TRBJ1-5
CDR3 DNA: TGTGCCAGCAGTACCCAGGGTAATCAGCCCCAGCATTTT
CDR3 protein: CASSTQGNQPQHF

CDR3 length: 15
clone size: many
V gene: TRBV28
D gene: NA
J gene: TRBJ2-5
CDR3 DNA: TGTGCCAGCAGTTTCTCGGGACTGAACCAAGAGACCCAGTACTTC
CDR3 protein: CASSFSGLNQETQYF

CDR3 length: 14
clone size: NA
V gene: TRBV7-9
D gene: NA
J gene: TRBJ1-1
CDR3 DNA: TGTACCAGCAGATCAGGGACGGCGAACACTGAAGCTTTCTTT
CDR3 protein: CTSRSGTANTEAFF

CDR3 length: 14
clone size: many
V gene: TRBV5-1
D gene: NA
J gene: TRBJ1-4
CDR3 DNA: TGCGCCAGCGCATTAGGGCCGTCTAATGAAAAACTGTTTTTT
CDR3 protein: CASALGPSNEKLFF

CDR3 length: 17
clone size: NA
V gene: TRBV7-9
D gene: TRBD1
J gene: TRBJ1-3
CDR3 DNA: TGTGCCAGCAGCAAACGACAGGGGGCCATCTCTGGAAACACCATATATTTT
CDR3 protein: CASSKRQGAISGNTIYF

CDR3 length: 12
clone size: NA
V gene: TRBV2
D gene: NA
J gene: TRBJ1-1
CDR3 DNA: TGTGCCAGCCAGGACCTTCCGACTGAAGCTTTCTTT
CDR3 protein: CASQDLPTEAFF

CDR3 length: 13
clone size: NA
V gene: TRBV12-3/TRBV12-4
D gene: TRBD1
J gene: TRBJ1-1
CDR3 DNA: TGTGCCAGCAGGATACGGGGACAGGGCAAAGCTTTCTTT
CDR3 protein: CASRIRGQGKAFF

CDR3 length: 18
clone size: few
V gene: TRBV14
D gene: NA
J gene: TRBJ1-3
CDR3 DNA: TGTGCCAGCAGCCAAGGAGGTTGGGGTTTCTCTACTGGAAACACCATATATTTT
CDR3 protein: CASSQGGWGFSTGNTIYF

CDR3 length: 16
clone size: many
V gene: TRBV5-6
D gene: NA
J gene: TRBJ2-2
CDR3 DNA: TGTGCCAGCAGCCCACGATCACTCCCGAACACCGGGGAGCTGTTTTTT
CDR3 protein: CASSPRSLPNTGELFF

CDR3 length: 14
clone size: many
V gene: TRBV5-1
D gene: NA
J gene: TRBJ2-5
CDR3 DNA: TGCGCCAGCAGCTTGGGACTGAACCAAGAGACCCAGTACTTC
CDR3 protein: CASSLGLNQETQYF

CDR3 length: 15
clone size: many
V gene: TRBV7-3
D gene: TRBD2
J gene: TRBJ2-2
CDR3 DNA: TGTGCCAGCAGGGAGGGGACTAGCGCGTCCGGGGAGCTGTTTTTT
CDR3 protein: CASREGTSASGELFF

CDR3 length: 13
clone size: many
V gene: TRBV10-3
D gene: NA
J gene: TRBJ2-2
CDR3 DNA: TGTGCCATCAGACCCACCAACACCGGGGAGCTGTTTTTT
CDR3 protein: CAIRPTNTGELFF

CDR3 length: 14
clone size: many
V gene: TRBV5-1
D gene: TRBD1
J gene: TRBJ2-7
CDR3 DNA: TGCGCCAGCAGCCCAGGACAGGCGCACTACGAGCAGTACTTC
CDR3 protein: CASSPGQAHYEQYF

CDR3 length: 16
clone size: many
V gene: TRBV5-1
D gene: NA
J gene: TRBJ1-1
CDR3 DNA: TGCGCCAGCTCCTCCATGTCAACAGGACCTTTCGGTGAAGCTTTCTTT
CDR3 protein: CASSSMSTGPFGEAFF

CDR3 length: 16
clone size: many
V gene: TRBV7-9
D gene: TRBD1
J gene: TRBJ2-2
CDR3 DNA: TGTGCCAGCAGCCTCCTGACAGGGGGGAACACCGGGGAGCTGTTTTTT
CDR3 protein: CASSLLTGGNTGELFF

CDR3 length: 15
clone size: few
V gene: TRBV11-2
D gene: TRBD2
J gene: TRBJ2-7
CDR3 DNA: TGTGCCAGCACCGGAGGACTAGCGGAAATCCACGAGCAGTACTTC
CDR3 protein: CASTGGLAEIHEQYF

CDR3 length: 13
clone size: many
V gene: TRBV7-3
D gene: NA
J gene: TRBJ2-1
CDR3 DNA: TGTGCCAGCAGCCCCCAGGGTAGCGATGAGCAGTTCTTC
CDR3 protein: CASSPQGSDEQFF

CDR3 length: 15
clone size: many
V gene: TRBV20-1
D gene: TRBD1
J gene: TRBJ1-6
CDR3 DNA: TGCAGTGCTAGAGATGGACAGGGGGGAAGCTCACCCCTCCACTTT
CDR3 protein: CSARDGQGGSSPLHF

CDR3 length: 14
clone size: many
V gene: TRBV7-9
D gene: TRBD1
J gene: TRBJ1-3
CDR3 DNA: TGTGCCAGCAGTCCGGGACAGCAAGGAAACACCATATATTTT
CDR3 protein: CASSPGQQGNTIYF

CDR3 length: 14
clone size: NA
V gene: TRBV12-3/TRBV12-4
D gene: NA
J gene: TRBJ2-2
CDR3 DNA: TGTGCCAGCAGTTCAGCGGTTACCACCGGGGAGCTGTTTTTT
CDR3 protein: CASSSAVTTGELFF

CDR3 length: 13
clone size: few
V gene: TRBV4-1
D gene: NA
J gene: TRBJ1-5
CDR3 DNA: TGCGCCAGCAGCCAAGATGGTAATTGGGCCCAGCATTTT
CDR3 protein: CASSQDGNWAQHF

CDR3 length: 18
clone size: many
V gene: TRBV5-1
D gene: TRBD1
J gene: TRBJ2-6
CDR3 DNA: TGCGCCAGCAGCGGAGGACAGGGGCGTAGTTCTGGGGCCAACGTCCTGACTTTC
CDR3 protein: CASSGGQGRSSGANVLTF

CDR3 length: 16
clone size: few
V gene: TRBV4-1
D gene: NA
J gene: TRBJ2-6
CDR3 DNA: TGCGCCAGCAGCCAAGATTGGGGGACTGGGGCCAACGTCCTGACTTTC
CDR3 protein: CASSQDWGTGANVLTF

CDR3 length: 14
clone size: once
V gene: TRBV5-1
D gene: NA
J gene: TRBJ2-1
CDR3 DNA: TGCGCCAGCAACCTGAATAGTATAAAAAATGAGCAGTTCTTC
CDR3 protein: CASNLNSIKNEQFF

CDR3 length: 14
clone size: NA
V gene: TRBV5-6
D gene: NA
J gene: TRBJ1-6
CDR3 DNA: TGTGCCAGCAGCCGGAGGGGAAGCAATTCACCCCTCCACTTT
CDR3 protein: CASSRRGSNSPLHF

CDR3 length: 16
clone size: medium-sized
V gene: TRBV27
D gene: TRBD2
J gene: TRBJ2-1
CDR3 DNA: TGTGCCAGCAGTCCCCTCAATAAGCGGGGCAACAATGAGCAGTTCTTC
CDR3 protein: CASSPLNKRGNNEQFF

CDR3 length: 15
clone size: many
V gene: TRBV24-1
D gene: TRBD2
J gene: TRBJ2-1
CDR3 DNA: TGTGCCACCAGTGATTACGGGGGGGCTCTGGATGAGCAGTTCTTC
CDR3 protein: CATSDYGGALDEQFF

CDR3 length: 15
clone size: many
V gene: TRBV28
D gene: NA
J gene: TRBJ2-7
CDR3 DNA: TGTGCCAGCAGACTTCATAGGGACCTTTCCTACGAGCAGTACTTC
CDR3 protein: CASRLHRDLSYEQYF

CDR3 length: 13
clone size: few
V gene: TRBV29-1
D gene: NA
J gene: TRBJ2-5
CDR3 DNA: TGCAGCGTTTCCGAAACCAACAAGAGGACCCAGTACTTC
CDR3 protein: CSVSETNKRTQYF

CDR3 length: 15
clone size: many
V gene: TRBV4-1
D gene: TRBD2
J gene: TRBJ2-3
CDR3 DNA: TGCGCCAGCAGCCAGGATGGACTAGTGAGAGATACGCAGTATTTT
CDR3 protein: CASSQDGLVRDTQYF

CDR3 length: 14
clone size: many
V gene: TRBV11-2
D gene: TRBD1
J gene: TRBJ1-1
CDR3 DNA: TGTGCCAGCGGACAGGTTGACGAGAACACTGAAGCTTTCTTT
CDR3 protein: CASGQVDENTEAFF

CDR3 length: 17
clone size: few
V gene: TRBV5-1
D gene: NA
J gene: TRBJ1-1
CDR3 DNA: TGCGCCAGCAGCTGGTCAGTAACCGGGACAAAGAACACTGAAGCTTTCTTT
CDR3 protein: CASSWSVTGTKNTEAFF